This T cell receptor beta chain is drawn from a study of monozygotic twins with inflammatory bowel disease. Blood samples measuring roughly 2.3 ml were taken per donor. This CDR3 has 16 amino acids. Per the germline V gene, CDR1 is SGHRS and CDR2 is YFSETQ. TCRdb reprocessed the 5' RACE reads, keeping one entry per CDR3 protein, no DNA. This table lists some 450,000 distinct CDR3 sequences. This chain connects TRBV5-1 to TRBJ2-2; the TCRdb D gene call, TRBD1, has no DNA to confirm it. The sequence was collected from a human donor with ulcerative colitis or Crohn's disease, or a healthy co-twin of an affected twin (not recorded which). The sample consisted of blood. The CDR3: CASSRNGGRNTGELFF.